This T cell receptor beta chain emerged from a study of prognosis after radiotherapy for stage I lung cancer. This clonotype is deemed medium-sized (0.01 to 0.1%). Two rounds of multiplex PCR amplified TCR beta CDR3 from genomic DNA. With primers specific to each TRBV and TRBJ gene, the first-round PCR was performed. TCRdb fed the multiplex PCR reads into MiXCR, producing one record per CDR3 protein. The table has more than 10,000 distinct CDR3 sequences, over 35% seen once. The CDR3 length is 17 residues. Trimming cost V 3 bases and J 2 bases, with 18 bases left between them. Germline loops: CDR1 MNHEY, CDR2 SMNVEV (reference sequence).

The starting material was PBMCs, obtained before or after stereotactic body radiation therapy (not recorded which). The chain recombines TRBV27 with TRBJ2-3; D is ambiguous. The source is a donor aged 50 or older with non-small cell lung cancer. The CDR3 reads CASSFLGEILDTDTQYF. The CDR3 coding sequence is TGTGCCAGCAGTTTCCTCGGAGAGATCTTGGACACAGATACGCAGTATTTT.